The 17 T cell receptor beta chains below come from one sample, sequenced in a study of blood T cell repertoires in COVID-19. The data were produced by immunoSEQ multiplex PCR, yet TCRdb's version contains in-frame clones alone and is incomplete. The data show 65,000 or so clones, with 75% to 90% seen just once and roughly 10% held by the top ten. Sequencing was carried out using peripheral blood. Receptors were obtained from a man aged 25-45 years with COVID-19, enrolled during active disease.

CDR3 DNA sequence: TGCGCCAGCAGCCAACTGGGACAGAACACTGAAGCTTTCTTT. It yields the protein CASSQLGQNTEAFF. The chain carries TRBV4-3 and TRBJ1-1; a weak D match, TRBD1 (6 bases). CDR3 length: 14 residues. CDR1 is LGHNA, CDR2 YSLEER, per germline. V was shortened by 2 bases and J by 1 base, with 8 bases between the two germline ends.

DNA of the CDR3: TGTGCCAGTAGTCCCGGACAACTCAATCAGCCCCAGCATTTT. Translation gives CASSPGQLNQPQHF. V and J are TRBV19 and TRBJ1-5; D possibly corresponds to TRBD1 (5 bases). V lost 5 bases to trimming and J lost 3 bases, with 11 bases between them. This CDR3 comprises 14 residues. From germline, CDR1 is LNHDA and CDR2 SQIVND (reference sequence).

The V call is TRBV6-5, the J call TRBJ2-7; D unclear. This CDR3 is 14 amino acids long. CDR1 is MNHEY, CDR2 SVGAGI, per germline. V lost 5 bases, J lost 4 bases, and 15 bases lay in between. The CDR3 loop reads CASSQHLTVYEQYF. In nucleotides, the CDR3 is TGTGCCAGCAGTCAACACCTCACAGTTTACGAGCAGTACTTC.

For the CDR3, the DNA is TGTGCCAGCAGCCAGGAGGGTAGTTTGAAGACCCAGTACTTC. Protein: CASSQEGSLKTQYF. This rearrangement joins TRBV3-1 (or the pseudogene TRBV3-2) to TRBJ2-5, with D perhaps TRBD2 (6 bases). The CDR3 spans 14 residues. Germline CDR1 and CDR2: LGHDT and YNNKEL (reference sequence). The ends were cut back, 3 bases at V and 6 bases at J, with 14 bases in the middle.

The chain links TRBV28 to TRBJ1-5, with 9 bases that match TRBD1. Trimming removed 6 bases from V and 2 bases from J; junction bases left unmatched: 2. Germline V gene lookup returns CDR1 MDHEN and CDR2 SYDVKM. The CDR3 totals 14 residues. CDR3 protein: CASRTGGRNQPQHF. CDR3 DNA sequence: TGTGCCAGCAGGACAGGGGGTCGCAATCAGCCCCAGCATTTT.

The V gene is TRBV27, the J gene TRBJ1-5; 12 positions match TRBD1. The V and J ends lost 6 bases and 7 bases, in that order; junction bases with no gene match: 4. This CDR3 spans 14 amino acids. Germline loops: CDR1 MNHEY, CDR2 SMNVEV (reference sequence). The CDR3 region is CASRLGQGAQPQHF. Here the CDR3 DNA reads TGTGCCAGCAGACTGGGACAGGGGGCGCAGCCCCAGCATTTT.

CDR3 residues: CASSQGDRAPPRRGHAYGYTF. CDR3 DNA: TGCGCCAGCAGCCAAGGGGACAGGGCCCCACCACGTCGGGGCCACGCCTATGGCTACACCTTC. The rearrangement links TRBV4-3 to TRBJ1-2, with 9 bases that match TRBD1. The junction had 22 bases not matched to a gene; V was cut back by 1 base and J by 4 bases. The germline V gene encodes CDR1 LGHNA and CDR2 YSLEER. The CDR3 is made up of 21 amino acids.

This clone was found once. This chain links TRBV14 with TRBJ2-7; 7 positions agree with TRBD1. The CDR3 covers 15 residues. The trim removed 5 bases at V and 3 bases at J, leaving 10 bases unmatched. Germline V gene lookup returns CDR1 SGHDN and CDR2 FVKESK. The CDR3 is CASSSPRDSFYEQYF. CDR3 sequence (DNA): TGTGCCAGCAGCAGCCCTCGGGACAGCTTCTACGAGCAGTACTTC.

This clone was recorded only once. The CDR3, as DNA: TGTGCCATCAGTGACCAAAACGAGCAGTACTTC. It translates to CAISDQNEQYF. This chain connects TRBV10-3 to TRBJ2-7, with D unclear. Germline V gene sequence: CDR1 ENHRY, CDR2 SYGVKD. The germline V and J ends were trimmed by 3 bases and 5 bases, with 5 bases remaining between them. The CDR3 spans 11 residues.

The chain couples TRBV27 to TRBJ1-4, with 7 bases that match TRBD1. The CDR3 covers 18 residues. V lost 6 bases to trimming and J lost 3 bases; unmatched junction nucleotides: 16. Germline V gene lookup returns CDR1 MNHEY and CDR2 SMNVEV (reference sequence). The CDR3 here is CASRGDRVFGGANEKLFF. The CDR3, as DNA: TGTGCCAGCAGGGGAGACAGGGTGTTTGGGGGAGCTAATGAAAAACTGTTTTTT.

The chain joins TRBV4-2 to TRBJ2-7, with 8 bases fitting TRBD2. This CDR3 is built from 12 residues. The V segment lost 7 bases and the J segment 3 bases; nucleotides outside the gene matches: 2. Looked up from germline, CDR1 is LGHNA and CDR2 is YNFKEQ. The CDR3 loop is CASKREFYEQYF. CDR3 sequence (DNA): TGTGCCAGCAAGCGGGAGTTCTACGAGCAGTACTTC.

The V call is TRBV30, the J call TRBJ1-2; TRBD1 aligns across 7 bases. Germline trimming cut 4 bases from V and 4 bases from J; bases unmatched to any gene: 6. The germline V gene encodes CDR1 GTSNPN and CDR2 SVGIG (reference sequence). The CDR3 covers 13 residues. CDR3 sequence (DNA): TGTGCCTGGACGAGGGGGCCGGGCTATGGCTACACCTTC. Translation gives CAWTRGPGYGYTF.

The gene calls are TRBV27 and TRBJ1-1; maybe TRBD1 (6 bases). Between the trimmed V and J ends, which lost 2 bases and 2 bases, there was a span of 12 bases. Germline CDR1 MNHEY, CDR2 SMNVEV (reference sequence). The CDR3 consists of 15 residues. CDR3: CASSLIDRFNTEAFF. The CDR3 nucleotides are TGTGCCAGCAGTTTAATTGACAGGTTTAACACTGAAGCTTTCTTT.

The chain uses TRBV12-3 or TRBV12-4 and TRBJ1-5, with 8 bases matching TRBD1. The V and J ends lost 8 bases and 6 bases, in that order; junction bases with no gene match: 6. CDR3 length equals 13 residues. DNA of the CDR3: TGTGCCAGCCTCGACAGGGGTACTCAGCCCCAGCATTTT. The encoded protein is CASLDRGTQPQHF.

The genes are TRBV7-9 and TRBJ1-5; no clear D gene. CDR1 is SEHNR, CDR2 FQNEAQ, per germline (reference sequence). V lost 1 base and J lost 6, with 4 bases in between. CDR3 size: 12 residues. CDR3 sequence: CASSLDGQPQHF. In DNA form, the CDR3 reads TGTGCCAGCAGCTTAGACGGTCAGCCCCAGCATTTT.

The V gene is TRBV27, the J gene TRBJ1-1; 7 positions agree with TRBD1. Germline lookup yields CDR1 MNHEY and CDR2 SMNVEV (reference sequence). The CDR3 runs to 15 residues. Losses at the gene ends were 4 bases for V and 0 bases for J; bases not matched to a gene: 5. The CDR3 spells CASSWGQQLNTEAFF. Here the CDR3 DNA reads TGTGCCAGCAGTTGGGGACAGCAGTTGAACACTGAAGCTTTCTTT.

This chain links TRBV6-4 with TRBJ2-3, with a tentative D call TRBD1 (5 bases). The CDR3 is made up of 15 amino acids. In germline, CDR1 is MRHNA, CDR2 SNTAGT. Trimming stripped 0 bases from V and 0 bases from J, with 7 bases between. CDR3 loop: CASSDSPGSTDTQYF. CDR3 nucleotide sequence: TGTGCCAGCAGTGACTCTCCAGGGAGCACAGATACGCAGTATTTT.